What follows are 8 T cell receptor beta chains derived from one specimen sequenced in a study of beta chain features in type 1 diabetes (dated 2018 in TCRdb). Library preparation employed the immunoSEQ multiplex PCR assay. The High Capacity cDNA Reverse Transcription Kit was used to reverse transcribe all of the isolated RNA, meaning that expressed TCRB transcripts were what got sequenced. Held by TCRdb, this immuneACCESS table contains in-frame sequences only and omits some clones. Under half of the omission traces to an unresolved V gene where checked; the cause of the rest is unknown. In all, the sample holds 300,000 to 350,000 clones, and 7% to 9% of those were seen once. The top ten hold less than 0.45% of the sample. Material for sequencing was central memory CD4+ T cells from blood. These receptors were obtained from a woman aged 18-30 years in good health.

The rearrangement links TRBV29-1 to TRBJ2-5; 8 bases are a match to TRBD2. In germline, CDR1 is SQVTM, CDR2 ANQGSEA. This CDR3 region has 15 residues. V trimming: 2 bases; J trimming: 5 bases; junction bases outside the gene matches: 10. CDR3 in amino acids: CSVEFGLAGAETQYF. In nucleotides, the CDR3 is TGCAGCGTTGAATTCGGGCTAGCGGGTGCGGAGACCCAGTACTTC.

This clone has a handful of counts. This CDR3 reads CASKLGLSYNEQFF. CDR3 DNA: TGTGCCAGCAAGCTAGGCCTCTCCTACAATGAGCAGTTCTTC. This chain joins TRBV28 and TRBJ2-1, with D unclear. The ends were cut back, 7 bases at V and 0 bases at J, with 10 bases in the middle. This CDR3 region has 14 residues. Germline CDR1 MDHEN, CDR2 SYDVKM.

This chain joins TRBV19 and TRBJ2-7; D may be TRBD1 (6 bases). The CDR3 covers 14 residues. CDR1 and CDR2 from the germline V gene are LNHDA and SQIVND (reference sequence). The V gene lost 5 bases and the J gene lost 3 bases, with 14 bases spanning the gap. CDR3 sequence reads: CASSSTGNHYEQYF. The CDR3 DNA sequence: TGTGCCAGTAGTTCTACAGGGAATCACTACGAGCAGTACTTC.

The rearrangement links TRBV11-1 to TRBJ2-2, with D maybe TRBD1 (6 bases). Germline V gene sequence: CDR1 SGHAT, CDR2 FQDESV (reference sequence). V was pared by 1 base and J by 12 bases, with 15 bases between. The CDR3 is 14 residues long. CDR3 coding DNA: TGTGCCAGCAGCTTAGGACAGGTCCTCTCCCAGCTGTTTTTT. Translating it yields CASSLGQVLSQLFF.

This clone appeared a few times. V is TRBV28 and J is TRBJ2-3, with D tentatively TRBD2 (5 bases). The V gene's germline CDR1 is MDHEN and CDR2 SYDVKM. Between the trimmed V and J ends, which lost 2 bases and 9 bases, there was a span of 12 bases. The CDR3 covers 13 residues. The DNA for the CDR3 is TGTGCCAGCAGTTTAGGCTGGGAGAGGACGCAGTATTTT. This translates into CASSLGWERTQYF.

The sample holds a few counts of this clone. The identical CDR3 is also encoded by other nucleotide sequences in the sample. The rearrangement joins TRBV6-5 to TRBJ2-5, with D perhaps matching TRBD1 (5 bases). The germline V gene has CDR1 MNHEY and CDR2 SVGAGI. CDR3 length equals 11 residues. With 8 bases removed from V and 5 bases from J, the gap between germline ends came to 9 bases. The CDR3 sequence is CASSPGETQYF. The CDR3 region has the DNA TGTGCCAGCTCCCCAGGGGAGACCCAGTACTTC.

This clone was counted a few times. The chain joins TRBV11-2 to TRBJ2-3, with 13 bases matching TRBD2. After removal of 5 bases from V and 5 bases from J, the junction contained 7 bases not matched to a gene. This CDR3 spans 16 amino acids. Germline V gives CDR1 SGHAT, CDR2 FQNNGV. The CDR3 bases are TGTGCCAGCAGCCCAACTCGACTAGCGGGAGGAGATACGCAGTATTTT. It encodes CASSPTRLAGGDTQYF.

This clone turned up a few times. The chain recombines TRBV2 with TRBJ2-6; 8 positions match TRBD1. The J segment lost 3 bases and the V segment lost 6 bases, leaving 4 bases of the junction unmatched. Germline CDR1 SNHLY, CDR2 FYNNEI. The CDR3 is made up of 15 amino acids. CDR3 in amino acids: CASSRGTGGANVLTF. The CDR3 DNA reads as TGTGCCAGCAGCCGAGGGACAGGTGGGGCCAACGTCCTGACTTTC.